This T cell receptor (beta chain) was captured by sequencing in a study of cytomegalovirus exposure and HLA in healthy donors. Study-wide findings and caveats: HLA alleles showed associations with some 17,000 TCR beta sequences in a later analysis, at a 0.05 false discovery rate. Further analysis, carried out later, found HLA-associated TCR beta chains more clonally expanded than equally common other chains. Reportedly, a later analysis found an Asian-associated ancestry cluster had fewer N-insertions than the approximately 700-donor mean. In an earlier analysis, productive rearrangement rates for most beta V segments clustered near 87% or 30%.

Use of 60 Vbeta and 13 Jbeta primers characterized the PCR. Libraries were prepared by immunoSEQ multiplex PCR; TCRdb keeps only in-frame clonotypes and omits some of them. The sample holds under 200,000 clones; approximately 70% are singletons and the top ten take 1.8%. Of note for this clone: Its antigen is unidentified.

With 0 bases removed from V and 4 bases from J, the gap between germline ends came to 13 bases. This CDR3 spans 15 amino acids. Germline V gene lookup returns CDR1 SGHNT and CDR2 YYREEE (reference sequence). This chain joins TRBV5-4 and TRBJ2-5; perhaps TRBD2 as D (6 bases). Sample: PBMCs. This TCR was sampled from a young woman in good health and CMV-seronegative. In DNA, the CDR3 is TGTGCCAGCAGCTTGGATGCGGGGTGGGGAGAGACCCAGTACTTC. Amino acids: CASSLDAGWGETQYF.